These 5 T cell receptor beta chains originate from one sample sequenced in a study of Graves' ophthalmopathy and Graves' hyperthyroidism. TCR beta CDR3 regions were amplified from RNA transcripts. The library came from an HTBI-primed first-round RT-PCR and a second-round multiplex PCR. Each CDR3 protein gets one entry after TCRdb re-called the multiplex PCR reads with MiXCR. Of fewer than 650,000 distinct CDR3 sequences listed, 22% are singletons. Material for sequencing was peripheral blood. These receptors originate from a woman aged 18-29 years with stable Graves' hyperthyroidism. Some clones in this sample may be carry-over from other donors' samples.

In this sample, this clonotype turned up once. CDR3 loop: CATSSPSGGAAETQYF. Here the CDR3 DNA reads TGTGCCACCAGCAGCCCTAGCGGGGGGGCTGCGGAGACCCAGTACTTC. This sequence joins TRBV15 and TRBJ2-5; 12 bases are shared with TRBD2. This CDR3 region has 16 residues. Germline CDR1 is LNHNV and CDR2 is YYDKDF (reference sequence). After removal of 3 bases from V and 5 bases from J, the junction contained 7 bases not matched to a gene.

This clonotype was detected many times. J is TRBJ1-2 and V is TRBV7-9; D not certain. The CDR3 is 12 residues long. Germline V gives CDR1 SEHNR, CDR2 FQNEAQ (reference sequence). Trimming removed 1 base from V and 6 bases from J, with 6 bases in between. DNA of the CDR3: TGTGCCAGCAGCTTAGGAGCGAATGGCTACACCTTC. Its protein is CASSLGANGYTF.

This clonotype was counted at least ten times. V and J are TRBV24-1 and TRBJ2-5; TRBD2 matches at 7 bases. Germline values: CDR1 KGHDR, CDR2 SFDVKD. The CDR3 covers 13 residues. V gave up 5 bases and J gave up 3 bases; unmatched junction bases: 2. The DNA for the CDR3 is TGTGCCACCAGTGCGCTAGCGGAAGAGACCCAGTACTTC. Protein: CATSALAEETQYF.

For this clonotype: One end of the junction does not line up with germline, which may come from a read error. The V and J genes are TRBV28 and TRBJ1-3; D unresolved. Germline-derived CDR1 and CDR2 are MDHEN and SYDVKM. The CDR3 is 14 amino acids. CDR3 sequence reads: CASSWEVSGNTRYF. DNA for the CDR3: TGTGCCAGCAGTTGGGAGGTCTCTGGAAACACCAGATATTTT.

Only a few counts were recorded for this clonotype. V gene TRBV7-2 combines with J gene TRBJ1-2; D is possibly TRBD1 (6 bases). V was shortened by 4 bases and J by 4 bases, with 16 bases between the two germline ends. This CDR3 has 15 amino acids. Germline V lookup: CDR1 SGHTA, CDR2 FQGNSA. This chain's CDR3 is CASSSRTGKVYGYTF. In DNA form, the CDR3 reads TGTGCCAGCAGCTCCAGAACAGGGAAAGTCTATGGCTACACCTTC.